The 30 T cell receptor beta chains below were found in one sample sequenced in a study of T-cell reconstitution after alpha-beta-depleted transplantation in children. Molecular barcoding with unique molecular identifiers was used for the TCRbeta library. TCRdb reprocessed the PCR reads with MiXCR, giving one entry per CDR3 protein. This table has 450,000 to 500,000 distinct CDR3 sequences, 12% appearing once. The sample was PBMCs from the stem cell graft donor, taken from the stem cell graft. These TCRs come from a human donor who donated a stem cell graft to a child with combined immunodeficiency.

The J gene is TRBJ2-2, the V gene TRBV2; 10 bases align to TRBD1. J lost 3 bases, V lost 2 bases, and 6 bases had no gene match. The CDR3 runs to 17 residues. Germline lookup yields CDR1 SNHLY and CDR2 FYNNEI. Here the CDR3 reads CASSESGTGDHTGELFF. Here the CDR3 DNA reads TGTGCCAGCAGTGAATCGGGGACAGGGGACCACACCGGGGAGCTGTTTTTT.

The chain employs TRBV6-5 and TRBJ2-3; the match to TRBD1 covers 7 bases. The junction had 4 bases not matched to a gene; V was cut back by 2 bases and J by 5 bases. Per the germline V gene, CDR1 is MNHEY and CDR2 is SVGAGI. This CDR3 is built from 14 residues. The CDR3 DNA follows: TGTGCCAGCAGTTACGACAGGGTTGGAGATACGCAGTATTTT. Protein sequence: CASSYDRVGDTQYF.

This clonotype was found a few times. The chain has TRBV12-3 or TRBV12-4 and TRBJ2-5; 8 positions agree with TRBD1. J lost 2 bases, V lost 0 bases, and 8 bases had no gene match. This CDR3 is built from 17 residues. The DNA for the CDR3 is TGTGCCAGCAGTTTAGCCCCACCAGGGGGCCGTCAAGAGACCCAGTACTTC. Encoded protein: CASSLAPPGGRQETQYF.

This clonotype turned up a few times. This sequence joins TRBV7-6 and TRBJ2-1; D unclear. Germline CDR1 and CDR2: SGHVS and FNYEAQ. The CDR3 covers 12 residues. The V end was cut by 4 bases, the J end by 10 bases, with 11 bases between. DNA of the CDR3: TGTGCCAGCAGCTCACTCGAAGCAGAGCAGTTCTTC. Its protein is CASSSLEAEQFF.

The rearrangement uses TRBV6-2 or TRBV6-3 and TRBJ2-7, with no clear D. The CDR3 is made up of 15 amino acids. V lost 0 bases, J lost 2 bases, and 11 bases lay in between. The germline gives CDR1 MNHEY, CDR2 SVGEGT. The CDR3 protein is CASSYSLLGAYEQYF. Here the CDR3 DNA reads TGTGCCAGCAGTTACTCTTTGCTTGGCGCCTACGAGCAGTACTTC.

CDR3 sequence reads: CASSLAPQGGLTEAFF. The CDR3 bases are TGTGCCAGCAGTTTAGCCCCGCAGGGAGGGCTCACTGAAGCTTTCTTT. V is TRBV12-3 or TRBV12-4 and J is TRBJ1-1; D perhaps matches TRBD1 (5 bases). The CDR3 contains 16 residues. V lost 0 bases, J lost 4 bases, and 15 bases lay in between.

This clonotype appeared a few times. The DNA for the CDR3 is TGTGCCAGCAGCCCAGTCGGGGTTGAAGCTTTCTTT. Its translation: CASSPVGVEAFF. V and J are TRBV7-9 and TRBJ1-1, with D unclear. The CDR3 is 12 amino acids. V was clipped by 5 bases and J by 7 bases, with 11 bases between them. The germline V gene encodes CDR1 SEHNR and CDR2 FQNEAQ (reference sequence).

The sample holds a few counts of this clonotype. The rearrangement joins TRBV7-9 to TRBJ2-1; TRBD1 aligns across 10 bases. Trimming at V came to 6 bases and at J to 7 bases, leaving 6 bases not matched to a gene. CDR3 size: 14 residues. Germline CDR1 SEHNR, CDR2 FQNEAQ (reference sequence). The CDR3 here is CASSQRQGANEQFF. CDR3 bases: TGTGCCAGCAGTCAGCGACAGGGGGCTAATGAGCAGTTCTTC.

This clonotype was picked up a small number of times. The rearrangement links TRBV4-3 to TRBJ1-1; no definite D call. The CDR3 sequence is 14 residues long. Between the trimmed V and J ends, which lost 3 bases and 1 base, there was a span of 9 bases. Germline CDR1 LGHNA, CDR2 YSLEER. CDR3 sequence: CASSHRLKNTEAFF. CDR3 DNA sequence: TGCGCCAGCAGCCATCGACTGAAGAACACTGAAGCTTTCTTT.

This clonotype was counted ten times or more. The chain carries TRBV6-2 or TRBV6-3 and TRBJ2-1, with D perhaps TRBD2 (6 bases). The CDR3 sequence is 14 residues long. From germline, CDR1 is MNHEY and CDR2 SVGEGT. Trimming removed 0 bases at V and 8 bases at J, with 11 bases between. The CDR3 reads CASSYSRAGHEQFF. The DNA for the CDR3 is TGTGCCAGCAGTTACTCGAGAGCGGGTCATGAGCAGTTCTTC.

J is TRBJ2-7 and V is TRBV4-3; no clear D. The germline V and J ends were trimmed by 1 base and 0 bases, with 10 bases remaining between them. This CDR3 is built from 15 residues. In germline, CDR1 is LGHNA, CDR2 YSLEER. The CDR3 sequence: CASSQAHTNSYEQYF. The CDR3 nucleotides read TGCGCCAGCAGCCAAGCACACACCAACTCCTACGAGCAGTACTTC.

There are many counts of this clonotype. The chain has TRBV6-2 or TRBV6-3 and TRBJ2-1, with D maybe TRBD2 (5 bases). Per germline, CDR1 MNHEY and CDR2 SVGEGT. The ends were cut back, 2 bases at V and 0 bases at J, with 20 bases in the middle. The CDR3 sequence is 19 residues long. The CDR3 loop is CASSYPVIRTADSYNEQFF. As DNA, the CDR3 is TGTGCCAGCAGTTACCCGGTTATACGGACTGCCGACTCCTACAATGAGCAGTTCTTC.

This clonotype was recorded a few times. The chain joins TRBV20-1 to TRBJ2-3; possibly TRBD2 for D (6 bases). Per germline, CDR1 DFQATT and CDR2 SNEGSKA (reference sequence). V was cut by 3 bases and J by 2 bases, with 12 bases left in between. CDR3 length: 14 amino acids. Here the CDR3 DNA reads TGCAGTGCTAGTTCCAGCGGGTACACAGATACGCAGTATTTT. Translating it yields CSASSSGYTDTQYF.

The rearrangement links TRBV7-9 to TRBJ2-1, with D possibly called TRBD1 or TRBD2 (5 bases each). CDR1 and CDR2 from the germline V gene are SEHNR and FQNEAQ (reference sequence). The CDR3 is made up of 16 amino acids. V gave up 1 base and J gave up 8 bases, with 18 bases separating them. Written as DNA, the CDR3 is TGTGCCAGCAGCTTAGTTTTAATCGGGGCTCAGGATGAGCAGTTCTTC. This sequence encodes CASSLVLIGAQDEQFF. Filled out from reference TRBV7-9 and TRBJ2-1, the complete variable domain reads DTGVSQNPRHKITKRGQNVTFRCDPISEHNRLYWYRQTLGQGPEFLTYFQNEAQLEKSRLLSDRFSAERPKGSFSTLEIQRTEQGDSAMYLCASSLVLIGAQDEQFFGPGTRLTVL.

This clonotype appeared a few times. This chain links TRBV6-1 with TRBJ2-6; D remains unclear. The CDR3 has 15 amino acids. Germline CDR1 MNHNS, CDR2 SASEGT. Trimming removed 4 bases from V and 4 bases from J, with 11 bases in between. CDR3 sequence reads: CASSASASGANVLTF. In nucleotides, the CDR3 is TGTGCCAGCAGTGCGTCAGCCTCCGGGGCCAACGTCCTGACTTTC.

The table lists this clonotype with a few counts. CDR3 in DNA: TGTGCCAGCAGGGTAGCGGTTAATTTCTACGAGCAGTACTTC. Protein sequence: CASRVAVNFYEQYF. The rearrangement uses TRBV6-1 and TRBJ2-7; tentative D call: TRBD2 (6 bases). Looked up from germline, CDR1 is MNHNS and CDR2 is SASEGT. V was trimmed by 6 bases and J by 3 bases, leaving 15 bases between them. This CDR3 has 14 residues.

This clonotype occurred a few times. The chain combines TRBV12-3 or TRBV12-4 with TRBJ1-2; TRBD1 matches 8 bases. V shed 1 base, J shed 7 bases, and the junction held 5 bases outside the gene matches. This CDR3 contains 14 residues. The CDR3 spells CASSLGRGLAGYTF. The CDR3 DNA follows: TGTGCCAGCAGTTTAGGCAGGGGGCTAGCTGGCTACACCTTC.

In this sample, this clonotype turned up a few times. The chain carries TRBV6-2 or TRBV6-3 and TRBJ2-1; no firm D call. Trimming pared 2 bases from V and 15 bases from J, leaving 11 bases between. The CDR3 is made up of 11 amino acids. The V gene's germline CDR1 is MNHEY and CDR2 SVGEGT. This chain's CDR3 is CASSYPHYPFF. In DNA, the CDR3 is TGTGCCAGCAGTTACCCGCATTATCCGTTCTTC.

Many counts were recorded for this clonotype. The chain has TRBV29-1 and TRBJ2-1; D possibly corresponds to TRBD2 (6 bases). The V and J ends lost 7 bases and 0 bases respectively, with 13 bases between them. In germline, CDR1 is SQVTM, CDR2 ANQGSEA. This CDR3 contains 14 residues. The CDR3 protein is CSAERDFSYNEQFF. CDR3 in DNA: TGCAGCGCCGAACGGGACTTCTCCTACAATGAGCAGTTCTTC.

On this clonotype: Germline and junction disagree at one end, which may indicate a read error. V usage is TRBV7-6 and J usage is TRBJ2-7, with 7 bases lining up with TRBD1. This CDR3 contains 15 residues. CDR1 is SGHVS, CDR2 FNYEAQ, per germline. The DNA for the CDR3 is TGTGCCAGCAACTTAGAGCCGGGACAGAACTACGAGCAGTACTTC. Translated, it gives CASNLEPGQNYEQYF. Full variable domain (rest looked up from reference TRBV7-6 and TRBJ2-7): GAGVSQSPRYKVTKRGQDVALRCDPISGHVSLYWYRQALGQGPEFLTYFNYEAQQDKSGLPNDRFSAERPEGSISTLTIQRTEQRDSAMYRCASNLEPGQNYEQYFGPGTRLTVT.

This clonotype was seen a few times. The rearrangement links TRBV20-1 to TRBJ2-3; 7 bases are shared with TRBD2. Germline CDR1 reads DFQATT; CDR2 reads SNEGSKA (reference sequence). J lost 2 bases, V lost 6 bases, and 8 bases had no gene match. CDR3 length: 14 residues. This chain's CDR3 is CSAANAGDTDTQYF. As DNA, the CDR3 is TGCAGTGCCGCTAATGCGGGAGACACAGATACGCAGTATTTT.

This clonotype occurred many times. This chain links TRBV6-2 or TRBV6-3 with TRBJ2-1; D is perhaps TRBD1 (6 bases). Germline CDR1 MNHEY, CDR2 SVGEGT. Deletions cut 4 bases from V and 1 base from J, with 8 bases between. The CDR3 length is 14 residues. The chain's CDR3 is CASSFQGSYNEQFF. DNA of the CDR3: TGTGCCAGCAGTTTCCAGGGGTCCTACAATGAGCAGTTCTTC.

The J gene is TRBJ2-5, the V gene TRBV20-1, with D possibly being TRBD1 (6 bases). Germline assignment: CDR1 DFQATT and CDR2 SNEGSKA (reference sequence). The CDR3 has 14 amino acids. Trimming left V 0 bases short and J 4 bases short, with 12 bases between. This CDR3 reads CSARDFRGRETQYF. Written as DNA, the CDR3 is TGCAGTGCTAGAGACTTCAGGGGAAGAGAGACCCAGTACTTC.

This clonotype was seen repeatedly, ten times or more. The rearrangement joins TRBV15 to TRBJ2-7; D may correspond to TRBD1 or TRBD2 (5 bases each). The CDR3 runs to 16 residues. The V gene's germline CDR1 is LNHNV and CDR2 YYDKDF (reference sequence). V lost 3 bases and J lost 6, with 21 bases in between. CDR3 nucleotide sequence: TGTGCCACCAGCAGCAGATACGGGACCAAGGTCCTCGAGCAGTACTTC. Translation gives CATSSRYGTKVLEQYF.

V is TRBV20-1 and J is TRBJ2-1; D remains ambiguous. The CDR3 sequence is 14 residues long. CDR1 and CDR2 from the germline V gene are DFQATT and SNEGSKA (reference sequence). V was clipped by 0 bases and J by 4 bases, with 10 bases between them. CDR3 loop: CSARESATYNEQFF. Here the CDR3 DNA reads TGCAGTGCTAGAGAATCTGCGACTTACAATGAGCAGTTCTTC.

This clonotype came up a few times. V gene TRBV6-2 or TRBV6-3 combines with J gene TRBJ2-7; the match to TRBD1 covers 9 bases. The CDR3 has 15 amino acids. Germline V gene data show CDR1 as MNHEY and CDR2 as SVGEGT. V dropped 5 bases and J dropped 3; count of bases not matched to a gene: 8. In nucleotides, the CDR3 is TGTGCCAGCAGTGCCCTCGGGACAGGGTTCTACGAGCAGTACTTC. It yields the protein CASSALGTGFYEQYF.

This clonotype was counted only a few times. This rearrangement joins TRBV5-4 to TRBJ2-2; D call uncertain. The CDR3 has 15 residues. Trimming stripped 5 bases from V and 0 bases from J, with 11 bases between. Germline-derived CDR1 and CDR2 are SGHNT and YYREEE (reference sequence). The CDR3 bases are TGTGCCAGCAGTTTACAGTTCGCGAACACCGGGGAGCTGTTTTTT. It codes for CASSLQFANTGELFF.

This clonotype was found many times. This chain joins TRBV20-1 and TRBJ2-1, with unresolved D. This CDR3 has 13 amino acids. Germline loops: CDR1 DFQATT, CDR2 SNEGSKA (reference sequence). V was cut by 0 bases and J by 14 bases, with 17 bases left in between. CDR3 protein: CSARDWVGPVEFF. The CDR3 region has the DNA TGCAGTGCTAGAGATTGGGTCGGCCCGGTGGAGTTCTTC.

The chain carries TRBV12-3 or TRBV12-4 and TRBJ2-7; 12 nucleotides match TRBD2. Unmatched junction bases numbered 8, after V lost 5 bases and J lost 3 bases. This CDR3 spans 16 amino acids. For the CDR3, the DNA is TGTGCCAGCAGTCGAACCGGACTAGCGGGAATCTACGAGCAGTACTTC. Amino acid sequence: CASSRTGLAGIYEQYF.

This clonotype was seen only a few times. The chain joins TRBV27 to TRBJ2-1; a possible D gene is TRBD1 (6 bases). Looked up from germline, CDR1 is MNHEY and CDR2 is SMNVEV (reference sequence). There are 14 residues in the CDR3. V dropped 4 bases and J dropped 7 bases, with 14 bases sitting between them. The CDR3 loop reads CASSYRTVLNEQFF. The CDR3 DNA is TGTGCCAGCAGTTATAGGACAGTTTTAAATGAGCAGTTCTTC.